This paragraph reports one T cell receptor (beta chain). The table lists this clonotype with many counts. This clone's antigen is unknown. The sample holds no much larger clone one base away, and base qualities are not on file. The germline V gene (reference sequence) yields MNHEY for CDR1 and SMNVEV for CDR2. The cysteine opens and the phenylalanine closes a CDR3 of 14 amino acids. The DNA shown is the 42-base CDR3, in frame from base 1. Cut back by 7 bases and 0 bases, the V and J ends lie 10 bases apart. The entry originates in a study of blood T cells in healthy people across ages (dated by TCRdb to 2014 to 2015). Notes on the research overall: In model experiments, template switching captured about one uniquely barcoded TCR beta cDNA molecule for every two T cells. The study analyzed two additional independent replicas of 1 million unique cDNA reads from the same blood draw for two donors, one aged 18 to 29 and one aged 80 or older. The donors were split into four age groups: young (average around 15 years), middle-aged (over 35), aged (more than 60) and long-lived (approximately 80). The study measured age-related changes in TCR beta repertoire diversity using deep sequencing normalized with unique cDNA molecular identifiers. To avoid experimental bias, donors of different ages were spread randomly across the sequencing lanes.

The 39 donors, aged roughly 6 to 95 years, were systemically healthy Caucasian individuals from Russia. Around 10 milliliters of peripheral blood were collected from each donor into EDTA-treated Vacutainer tubes. Ficoll-Paque density-gradient centrifugation was used to isolate PBMCs, with at least 6 million obtained per sample. Trizol reagent was used to extract total RNA from the PBMCs, yielding at least 5.5 micrograms per sample. For every donor, flow cytometry on a PBMC aliquot measured the percentage of naive CD45RAhigh/CD27high T cells. Receptor libraries were prepared by 5' RACE. Sequencing was carried out with an Illumina HiSeq 2500. A second PCR of about 6 to 12 cycles was run with a J-beta primer mix and a sample-barcoded 5' primer. A template-switch 5' adaptor carrying 12 random nucleotides introduced a unique molecular identifier onto each TCR beta cDNA molecule. Each sample yielded at least 2.5 million CDR3-containing paired-end reads. First-strand cDNA was synthesized from all RNA with the Mint cDNA synthesis kit, primed by a TRBC-specific oligonucleotide. All cDNA was treated with uracil-DNA glycosylase and then went through a first 18-cycle PCR with the universal primers M1SS and BC2_uni_R. In the source study's methods: For normalization, 1 million high-quality reads, each with a distinct molecular identifier, were randomly selected from each sample. Instead of being binned into consensus sequences, reads with shared molecular identifiers were discarded. MiTCR, set to a Q25 quality threshold and the strictest error-elimination algorithm, was used for CDR3 identification, clonotype clustering and error correction. A nonparametric unseen species model with Euler transformation was used to estimate a lower bound on total TCR beta diversity. TCRdb reworked the public reads: Q25 trimming with fastp, MiXCR clone assembly, productive beta chains retained. Every entry covers one CDR3 protein and lists the most common genes and DNA from its rows. What appears here as the V and J calls and clone size reflects TCRdb's work, not the paper's. Here the sample has 600,000 or so distinct CDR3 sequences; about 28% occur a single time. The ten largest clonotypes hold 15% to 17% of the sample.

The investigation overall reported the following: A strong correlation was found between observed TCR beta diversity and the percentage of naive T cells measured by flow cytometry. Because the CMV infection status of the donors was unknown, age-related changes in expanded clonotypes may potentially have been confounded. Compared with the aged group, the long-lived group had more naive CD4+ T cells, fewer expanded clones and increased TCR diversity, a pattern suggesting age selection. As age increased, observed TCR beta diversity per million T cells dropped in a roughly linear way, and a significant reduction was already evident by age about 36. Estimates of total diversity from one million sequenced T cells were regarded as lower bounds and underestimates. Since profiling was done on bulk unsorted PBMCs, naive and antigen-experienced compartments could not be conclusively compared.

Sequenced material: blood. The receptor was derived from a woman of 80 years or more in good health. The rearrangement combines TRBV27 with TRBJ2-1; tentative D gene TRBD2, with 6 bases matching. This receptor has the CDR3 CASMRGSSYNEQFF. At the DNA level, the sequence is TGTGCCAGCATGCGGGGAAGCTCCTACAATGAGCAGTTCTTC.